This TCR beta chain was sequenced in a study of blood T cell repertoires in COVID-19. Background on the study: The cDNA or gDNA used as material had been derived from T cells, B-cell-depleted T cells, or PBMCs.

With 4 bases clipped from V and 5 bases from J, the junction kept 8 bases outside the gene matches. CDR1 and CDR2 from the germline V gene are SGHRS and YFSETQ. The CDR3 length is 15 residues. Sequenced by immunoSEQ multiplex PCR; TCRdb stores in-frame clones only, minus some. This table has approximately 240,000 clones, roughly 87% appearing once. Note on this clone: Different DNA sequences within this sample yield the same CDR3.

Participant reports of clinical history set cohort assignment. Sequencing was done on a sample of PBMCs or T cells enriched from blood (not recorded which). The receptor was derived from a woman in her 30s with acute COVID-19. The chain has TRBV5-1 and TRBJ2-5; 10 bases agree with TRBD1. The CDR3 is CASSPTTGGRETQYF. CDR3 DNA: TGCGCCAGCAGCCCCACGACAGGGGGCAGGGAGACCCAGTACTTC.